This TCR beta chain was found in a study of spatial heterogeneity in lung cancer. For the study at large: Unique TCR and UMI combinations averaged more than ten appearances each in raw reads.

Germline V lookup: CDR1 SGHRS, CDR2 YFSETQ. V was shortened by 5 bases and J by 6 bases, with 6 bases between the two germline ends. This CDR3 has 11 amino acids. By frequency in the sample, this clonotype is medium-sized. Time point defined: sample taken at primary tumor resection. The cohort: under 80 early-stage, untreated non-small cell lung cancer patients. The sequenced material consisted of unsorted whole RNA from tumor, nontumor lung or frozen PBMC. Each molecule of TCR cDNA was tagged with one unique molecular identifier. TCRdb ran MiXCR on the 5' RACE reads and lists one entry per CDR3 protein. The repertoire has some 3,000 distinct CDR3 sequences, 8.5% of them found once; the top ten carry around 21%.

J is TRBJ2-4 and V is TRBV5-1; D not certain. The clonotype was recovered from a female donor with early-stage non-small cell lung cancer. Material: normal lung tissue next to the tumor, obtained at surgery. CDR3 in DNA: TGCGCCAGCAGAGATACAAACATTCAGTACTTC. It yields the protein CASRDTNIQYF.